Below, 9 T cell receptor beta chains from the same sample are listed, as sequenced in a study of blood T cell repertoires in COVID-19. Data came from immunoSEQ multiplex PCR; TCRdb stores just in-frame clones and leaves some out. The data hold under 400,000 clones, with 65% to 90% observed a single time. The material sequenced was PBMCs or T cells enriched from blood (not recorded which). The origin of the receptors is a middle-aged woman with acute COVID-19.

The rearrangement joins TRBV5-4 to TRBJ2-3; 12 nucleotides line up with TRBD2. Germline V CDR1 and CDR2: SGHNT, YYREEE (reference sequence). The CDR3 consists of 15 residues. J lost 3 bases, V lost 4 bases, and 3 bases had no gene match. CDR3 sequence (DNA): TGTGCCAGCAGCCTGGGACTAGCGGGTACAGATACGCAGTATTTT. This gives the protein CASSLGLAGTDTQYF.

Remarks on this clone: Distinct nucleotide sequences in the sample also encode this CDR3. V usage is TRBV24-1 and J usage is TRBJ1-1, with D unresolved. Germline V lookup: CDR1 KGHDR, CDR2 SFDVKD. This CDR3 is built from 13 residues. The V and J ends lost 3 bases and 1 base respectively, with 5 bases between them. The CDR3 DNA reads TGTGCCACCAGTGATGGGAGGAACACTGAAGCTTTCTTT. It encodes CATSDGRNTEAFF.

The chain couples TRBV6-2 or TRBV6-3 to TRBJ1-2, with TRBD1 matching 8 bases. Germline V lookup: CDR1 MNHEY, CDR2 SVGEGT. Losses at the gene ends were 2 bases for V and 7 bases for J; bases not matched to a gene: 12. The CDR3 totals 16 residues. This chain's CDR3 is CASSYSYRQGSSGYTF. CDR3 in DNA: TGTGCCAGCAGTTACAGCTACCGACAGGGGTCGAGTGGCTACACCTTC.

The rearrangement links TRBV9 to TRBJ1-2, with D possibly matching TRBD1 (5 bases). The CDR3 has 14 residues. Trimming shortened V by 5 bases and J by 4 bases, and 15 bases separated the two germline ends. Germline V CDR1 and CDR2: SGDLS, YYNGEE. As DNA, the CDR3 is TGTGCCAGCAGGGCGGGCGGGACGGCCTATGGCTACACCTTC. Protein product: CASRAGGTAYGYTF.

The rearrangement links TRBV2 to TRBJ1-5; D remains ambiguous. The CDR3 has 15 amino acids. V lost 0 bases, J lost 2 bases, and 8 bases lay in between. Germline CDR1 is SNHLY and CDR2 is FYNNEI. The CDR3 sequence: CASSEALSGNQPQHF. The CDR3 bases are TGTGCCAGCAGTGAAGCCCTCAGTGGCAATCAGCCCCAGCATTTT.

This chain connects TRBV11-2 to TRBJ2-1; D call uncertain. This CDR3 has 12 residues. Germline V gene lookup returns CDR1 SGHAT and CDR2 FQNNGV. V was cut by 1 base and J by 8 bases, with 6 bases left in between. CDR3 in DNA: TGTGCCAGCAGCTTAGTACTTCATGAGCAGTTCTTC. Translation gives CASSLVLHEQFF.

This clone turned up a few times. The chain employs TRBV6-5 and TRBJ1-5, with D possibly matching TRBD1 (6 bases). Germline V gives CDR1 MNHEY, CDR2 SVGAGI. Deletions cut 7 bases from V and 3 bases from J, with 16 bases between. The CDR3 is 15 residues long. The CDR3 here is CASKGTGTINQPQHF. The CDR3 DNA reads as TGTGCCAGCAAAGGAACCGGGACAATCAATCAGCCCCAGCATTTT.

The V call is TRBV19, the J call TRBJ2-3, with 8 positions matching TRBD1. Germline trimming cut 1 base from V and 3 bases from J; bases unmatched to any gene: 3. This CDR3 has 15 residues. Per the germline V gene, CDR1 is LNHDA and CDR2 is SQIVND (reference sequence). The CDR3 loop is CASSIVQGATDTQYF. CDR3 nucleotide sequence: TGTGCCAGTAGTATAGTCCAGGGGGCTACAGATACGCAGTATTTT.

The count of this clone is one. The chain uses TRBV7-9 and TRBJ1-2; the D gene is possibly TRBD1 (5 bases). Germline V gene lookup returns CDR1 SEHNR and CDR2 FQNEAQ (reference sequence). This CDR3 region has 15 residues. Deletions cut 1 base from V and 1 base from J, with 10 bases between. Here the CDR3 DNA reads TGTGCCAGCAGCTTAGAAGCAGGGAATAACTATGGCTACACCTTC. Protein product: CASSLEAGNNYGYTF.